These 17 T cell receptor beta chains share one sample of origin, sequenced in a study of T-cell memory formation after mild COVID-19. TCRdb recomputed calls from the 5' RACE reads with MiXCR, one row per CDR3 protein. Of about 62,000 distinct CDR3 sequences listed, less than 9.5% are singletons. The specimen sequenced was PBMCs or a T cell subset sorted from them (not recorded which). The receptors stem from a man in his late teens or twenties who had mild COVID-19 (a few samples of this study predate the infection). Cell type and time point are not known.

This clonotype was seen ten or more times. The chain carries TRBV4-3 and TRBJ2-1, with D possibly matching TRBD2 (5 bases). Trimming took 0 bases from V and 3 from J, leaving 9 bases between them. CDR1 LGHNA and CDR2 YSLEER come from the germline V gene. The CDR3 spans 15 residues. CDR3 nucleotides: TGCGCCAGCAGCCAAGAGCCGGGATTCTACAATGAGCAGTTCTTC. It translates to CASSQEPGFYNEQFF.

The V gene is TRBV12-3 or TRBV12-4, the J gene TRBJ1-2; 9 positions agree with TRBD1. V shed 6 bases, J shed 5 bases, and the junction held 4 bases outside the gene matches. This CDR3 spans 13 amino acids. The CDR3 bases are TGTGCCAGCAGCGCGGGACAGGGTTATGGCTACACCTTC. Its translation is CASSAGQGYGYTF.

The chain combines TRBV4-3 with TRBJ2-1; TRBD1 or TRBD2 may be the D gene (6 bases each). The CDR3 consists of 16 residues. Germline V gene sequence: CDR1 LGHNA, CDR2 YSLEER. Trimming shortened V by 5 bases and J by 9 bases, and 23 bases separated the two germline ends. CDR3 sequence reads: CASSWSLVTGAGEQFF. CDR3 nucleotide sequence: TGCGCCAGCAGCTGGAGCCTAGTGACGGGGGCTGGTGAGCAGTTCTTC.

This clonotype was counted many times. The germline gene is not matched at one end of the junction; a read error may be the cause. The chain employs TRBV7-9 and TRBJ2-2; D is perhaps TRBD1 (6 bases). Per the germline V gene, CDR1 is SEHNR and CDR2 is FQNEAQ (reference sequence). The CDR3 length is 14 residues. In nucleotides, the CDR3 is TGTGCCCGCAGGGACACCTTTACCACCGGGGAGCTGTTTTTT. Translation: CARRDTFTTGELFF.

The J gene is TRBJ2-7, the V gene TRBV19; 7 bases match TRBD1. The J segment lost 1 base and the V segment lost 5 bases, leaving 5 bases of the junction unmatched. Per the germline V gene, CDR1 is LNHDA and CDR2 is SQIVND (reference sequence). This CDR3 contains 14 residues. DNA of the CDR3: TGTGCCAGTAGTCGGGACAGCAAATCCTACGAGCAGTACTTC. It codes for CASSRDSKSYEQYF.

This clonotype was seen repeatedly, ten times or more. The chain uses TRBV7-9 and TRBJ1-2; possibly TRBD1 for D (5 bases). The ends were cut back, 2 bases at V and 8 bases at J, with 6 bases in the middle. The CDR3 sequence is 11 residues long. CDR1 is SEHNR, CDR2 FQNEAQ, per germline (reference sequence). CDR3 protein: CASSLRGGYTF. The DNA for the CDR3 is TGTGCCAGCAGCTTACGGGGCGGCTACACCTTC.

The CDR3 spells CASSPPSTGELFF. CDR3 DNA: TGTGCCAGCTCACCACCCTCCACCGGGGAGCTGTTTTTT. The chain joins TRBV18 to TRBJ2-2; D remains unclear. Germline CDR1 KGHSH, CDR2 LQKENI. There are 13 residues in the CDR3. The V gene lost 0 bases and the J gene lost 4 bases, with 3 bases spanning the gap.

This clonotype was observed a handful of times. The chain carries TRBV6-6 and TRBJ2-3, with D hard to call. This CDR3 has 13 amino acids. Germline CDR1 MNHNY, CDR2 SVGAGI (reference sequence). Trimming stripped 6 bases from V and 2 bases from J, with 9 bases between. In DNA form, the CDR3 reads TGTGCCAGCAGACCGATCATCACAGATACGCAGTATTTT. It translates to CASRPIITDTQYF.

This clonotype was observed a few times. CDR3 protein: CASSHKAGGPGTDTQYF. As DNA, the CDR3 is TGTGCCAGCTCACATAAAGCGGGGGGGCCCGGCACAGATACGCAGTATTTT. J is TRBJ2-3 and V is TRBV18, with 10 bases matching TRBD2. CDR1 is KGHSH and CDR2 is LQKENI in the germline V gene. V gave up 4 bases and J gave up 1 base; unmatched junction bases: 8. The CDR3 runs to 17 residues.

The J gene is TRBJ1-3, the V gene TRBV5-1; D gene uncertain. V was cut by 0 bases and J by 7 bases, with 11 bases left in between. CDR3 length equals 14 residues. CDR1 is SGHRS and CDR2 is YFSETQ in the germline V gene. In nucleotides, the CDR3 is TGCGCCAGCAGCTTGGCCGGGCCAGATAACACCATATATTTT. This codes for CASSLAGPDNTIYF.

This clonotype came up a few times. The CDR3: CASTRGDNNEQFF. The DNA of the CDR3 is TGCGCCAGCACCCGGGGGGACAACAATGAGCAGTTCTTC. This sequence joins TRBV5-1 and TRBJ2-1; tentative D call: TRBD2 (7 bases). V lost 6 bases to trimming and J lost 5 bases, with 12 bases between them. Germline V gene sequence: CDR1 SGHRS, CDR2 YFSETQ. The CDR3 contains 13 residues. The complete variable domain, with remaining parts taken from reference TRBV5-1 and TRBJ2-1, reads KAGVTQTPRYLIKTRGQQVTLSCSPISGHRSVSWYQQTPGQGLQFLFEYFSETQRNKGNFPGRFSGRQFSNSRSEMNVSTLELGDSALYLCASTRGDNNEQFFGPGTRLTVL.

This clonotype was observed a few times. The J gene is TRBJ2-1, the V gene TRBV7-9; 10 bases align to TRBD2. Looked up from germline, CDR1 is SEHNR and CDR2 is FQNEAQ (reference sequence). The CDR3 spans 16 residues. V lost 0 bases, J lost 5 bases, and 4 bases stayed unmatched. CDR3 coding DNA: TGTGCCAGCAGCTTAGCCCTAGCGGGGGAGCACAATGAGCAGTTCTTC. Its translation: CASSLALAGEHNEQFF.

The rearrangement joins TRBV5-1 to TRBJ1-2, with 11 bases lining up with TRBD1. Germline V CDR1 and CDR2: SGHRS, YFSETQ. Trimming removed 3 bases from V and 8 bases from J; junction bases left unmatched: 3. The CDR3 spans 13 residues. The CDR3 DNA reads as TGCGCCAGCAGCTCGGGACAGGGGGAAGGCTACACCTTC. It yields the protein CASSSGQGEGYTF.

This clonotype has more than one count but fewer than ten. The CDR3 spells CASSEGGRVVFF. The DNA of the CDR3 is TGTGCCAGCAGTGAAGGGGGTCGGGTGGTGTTTTTT. The chain joins TRBV2 to TRBJ1-4; no reliable D call. The CDR3 length is 12 residues. V was clipped by 1 base and J by 15 bases, with 12 bases between them. The germline V gene encodes CDR1 SNHLY and CDR2 FYNNEI.

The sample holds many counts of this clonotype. The CDR3 nucleotides are TGTGCCAGCAGACAAAAGCCCCAGGGGGCACCAATAGAGAATGAGCAGTTCTTC. Translating gives CASRQKPQGAPIENEQFF. The V gene is TRBV7-8, the J gene TRBJ2-1, with 8 bases that match TRBD1. CDR1 is SGHVS and CDR2 is FQNEAQ in the germline V gene. The V segment lost 6 bases and the J segment 7 bases; nucleotides outside the gene matches: 20. The CDR3 extends over 18 amino acids.

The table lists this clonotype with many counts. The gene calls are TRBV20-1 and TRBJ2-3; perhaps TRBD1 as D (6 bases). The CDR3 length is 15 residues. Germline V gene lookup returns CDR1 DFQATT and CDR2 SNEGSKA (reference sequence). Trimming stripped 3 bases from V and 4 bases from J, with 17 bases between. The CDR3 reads CSARTPGVTADTQYF. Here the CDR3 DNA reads TGCAGTGCTAGGACCCCAGGGGTTACGGCAGATACGCAGTATTTT.

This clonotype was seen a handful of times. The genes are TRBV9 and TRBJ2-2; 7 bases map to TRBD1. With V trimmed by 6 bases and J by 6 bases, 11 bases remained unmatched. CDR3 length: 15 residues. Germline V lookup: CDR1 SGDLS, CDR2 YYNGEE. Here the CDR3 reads CASNRDRDVAGELFF. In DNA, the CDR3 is TGTGCCAGCAACCGAGACAGGGACGTAGCCGGGGAGCTGTTTTTT.